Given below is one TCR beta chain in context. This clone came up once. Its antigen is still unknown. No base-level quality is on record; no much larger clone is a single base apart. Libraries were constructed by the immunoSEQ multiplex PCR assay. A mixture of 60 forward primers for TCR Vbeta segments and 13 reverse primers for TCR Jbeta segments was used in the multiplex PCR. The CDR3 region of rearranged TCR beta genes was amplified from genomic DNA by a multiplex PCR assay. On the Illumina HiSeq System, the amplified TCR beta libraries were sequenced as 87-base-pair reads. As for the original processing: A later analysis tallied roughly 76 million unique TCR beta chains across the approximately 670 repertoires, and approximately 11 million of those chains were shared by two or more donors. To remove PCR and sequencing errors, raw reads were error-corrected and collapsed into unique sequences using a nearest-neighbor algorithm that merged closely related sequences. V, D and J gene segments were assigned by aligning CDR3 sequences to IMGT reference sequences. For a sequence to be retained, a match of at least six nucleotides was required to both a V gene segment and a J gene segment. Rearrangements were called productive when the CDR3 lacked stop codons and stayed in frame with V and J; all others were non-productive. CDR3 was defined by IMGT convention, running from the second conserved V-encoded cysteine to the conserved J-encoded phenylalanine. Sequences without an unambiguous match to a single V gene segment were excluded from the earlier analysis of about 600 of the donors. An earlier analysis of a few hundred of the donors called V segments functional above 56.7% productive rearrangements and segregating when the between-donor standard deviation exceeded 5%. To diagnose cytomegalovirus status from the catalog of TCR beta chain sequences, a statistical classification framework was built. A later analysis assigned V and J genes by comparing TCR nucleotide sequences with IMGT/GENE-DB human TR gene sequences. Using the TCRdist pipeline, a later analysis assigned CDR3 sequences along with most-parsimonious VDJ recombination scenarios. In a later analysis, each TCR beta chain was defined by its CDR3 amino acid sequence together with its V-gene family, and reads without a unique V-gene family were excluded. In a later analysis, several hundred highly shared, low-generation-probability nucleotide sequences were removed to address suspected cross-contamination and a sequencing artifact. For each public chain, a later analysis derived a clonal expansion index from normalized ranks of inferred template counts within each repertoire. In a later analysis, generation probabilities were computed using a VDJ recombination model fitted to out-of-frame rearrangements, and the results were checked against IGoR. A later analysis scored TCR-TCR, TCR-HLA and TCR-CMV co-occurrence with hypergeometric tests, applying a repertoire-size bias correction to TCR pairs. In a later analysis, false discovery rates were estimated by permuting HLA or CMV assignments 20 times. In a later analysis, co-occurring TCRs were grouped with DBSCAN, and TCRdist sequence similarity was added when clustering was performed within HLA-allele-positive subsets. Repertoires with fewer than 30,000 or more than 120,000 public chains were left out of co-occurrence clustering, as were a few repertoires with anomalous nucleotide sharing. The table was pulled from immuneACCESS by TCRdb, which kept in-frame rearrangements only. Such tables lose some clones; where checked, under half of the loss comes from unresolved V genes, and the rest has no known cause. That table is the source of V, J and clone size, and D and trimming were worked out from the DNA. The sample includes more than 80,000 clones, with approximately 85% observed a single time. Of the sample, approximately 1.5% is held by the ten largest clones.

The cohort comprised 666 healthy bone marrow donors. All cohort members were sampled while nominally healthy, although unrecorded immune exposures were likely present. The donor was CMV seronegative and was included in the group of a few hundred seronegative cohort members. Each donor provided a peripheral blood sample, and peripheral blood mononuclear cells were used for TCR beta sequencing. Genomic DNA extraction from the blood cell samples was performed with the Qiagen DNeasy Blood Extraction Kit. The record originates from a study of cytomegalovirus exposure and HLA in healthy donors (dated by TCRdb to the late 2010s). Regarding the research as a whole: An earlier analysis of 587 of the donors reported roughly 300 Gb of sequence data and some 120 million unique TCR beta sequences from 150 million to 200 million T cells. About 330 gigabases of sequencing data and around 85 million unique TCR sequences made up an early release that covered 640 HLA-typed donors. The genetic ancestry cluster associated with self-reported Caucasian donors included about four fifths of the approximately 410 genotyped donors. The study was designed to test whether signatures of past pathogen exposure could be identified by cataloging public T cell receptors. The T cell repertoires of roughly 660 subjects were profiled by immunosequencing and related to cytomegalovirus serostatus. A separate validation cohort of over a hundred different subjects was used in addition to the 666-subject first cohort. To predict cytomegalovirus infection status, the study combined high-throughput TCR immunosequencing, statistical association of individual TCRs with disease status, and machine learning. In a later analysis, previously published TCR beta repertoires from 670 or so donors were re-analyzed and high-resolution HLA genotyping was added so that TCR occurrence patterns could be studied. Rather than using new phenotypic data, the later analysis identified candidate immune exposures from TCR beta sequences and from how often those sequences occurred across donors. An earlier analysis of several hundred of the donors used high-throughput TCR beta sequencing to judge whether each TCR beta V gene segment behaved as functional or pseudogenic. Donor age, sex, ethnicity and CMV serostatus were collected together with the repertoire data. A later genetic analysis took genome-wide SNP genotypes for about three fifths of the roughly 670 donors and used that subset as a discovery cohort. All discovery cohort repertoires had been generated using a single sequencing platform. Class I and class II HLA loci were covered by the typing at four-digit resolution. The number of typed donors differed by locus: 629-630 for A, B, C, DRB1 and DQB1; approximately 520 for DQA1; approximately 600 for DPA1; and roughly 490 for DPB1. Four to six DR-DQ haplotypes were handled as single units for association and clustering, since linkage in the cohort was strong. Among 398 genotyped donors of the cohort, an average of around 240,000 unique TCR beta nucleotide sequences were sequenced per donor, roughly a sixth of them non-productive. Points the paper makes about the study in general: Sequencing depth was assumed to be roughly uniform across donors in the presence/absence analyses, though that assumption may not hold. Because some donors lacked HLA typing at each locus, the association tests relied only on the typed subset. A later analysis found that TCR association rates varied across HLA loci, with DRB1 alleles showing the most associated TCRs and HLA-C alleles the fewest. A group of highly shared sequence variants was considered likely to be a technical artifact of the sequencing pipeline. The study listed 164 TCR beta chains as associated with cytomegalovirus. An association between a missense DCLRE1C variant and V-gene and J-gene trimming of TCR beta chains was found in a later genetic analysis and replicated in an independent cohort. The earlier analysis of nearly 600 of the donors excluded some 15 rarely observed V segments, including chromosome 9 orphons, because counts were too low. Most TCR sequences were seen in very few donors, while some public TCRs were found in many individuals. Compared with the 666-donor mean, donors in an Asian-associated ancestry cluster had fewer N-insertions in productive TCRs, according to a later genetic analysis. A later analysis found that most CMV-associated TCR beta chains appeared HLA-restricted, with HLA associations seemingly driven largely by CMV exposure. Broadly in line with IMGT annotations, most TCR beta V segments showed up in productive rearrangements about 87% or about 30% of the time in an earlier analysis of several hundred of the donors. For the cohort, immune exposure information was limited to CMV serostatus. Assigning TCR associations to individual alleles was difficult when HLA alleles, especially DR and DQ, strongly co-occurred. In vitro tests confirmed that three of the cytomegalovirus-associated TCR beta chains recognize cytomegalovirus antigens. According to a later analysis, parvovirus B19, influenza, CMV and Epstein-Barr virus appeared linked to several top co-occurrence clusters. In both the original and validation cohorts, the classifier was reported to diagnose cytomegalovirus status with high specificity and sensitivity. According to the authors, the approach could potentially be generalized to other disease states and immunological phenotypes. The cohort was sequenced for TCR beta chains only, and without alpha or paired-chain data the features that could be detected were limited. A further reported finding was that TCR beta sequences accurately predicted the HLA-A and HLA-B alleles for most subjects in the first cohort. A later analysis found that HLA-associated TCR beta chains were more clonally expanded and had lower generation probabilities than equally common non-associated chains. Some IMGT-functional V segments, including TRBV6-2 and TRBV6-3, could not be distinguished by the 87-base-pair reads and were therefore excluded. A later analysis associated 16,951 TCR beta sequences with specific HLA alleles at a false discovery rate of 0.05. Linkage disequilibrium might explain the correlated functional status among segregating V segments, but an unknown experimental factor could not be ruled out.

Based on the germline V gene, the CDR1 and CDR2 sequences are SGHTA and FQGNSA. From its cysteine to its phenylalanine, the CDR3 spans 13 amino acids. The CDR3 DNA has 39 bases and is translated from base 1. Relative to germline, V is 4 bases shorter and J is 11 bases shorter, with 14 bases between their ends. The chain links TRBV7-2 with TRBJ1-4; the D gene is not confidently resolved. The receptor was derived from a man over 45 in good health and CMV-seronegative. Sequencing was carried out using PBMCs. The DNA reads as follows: TGTGCCAGCAGCTCCATGGTGGTGGAGAAACTGTTTTTT. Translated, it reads CASSSMVVEKLFF.